Described below is a single TCR beta chain sequence and its context. The antigen remains undetermined. Time point described: peripheral blood 6 weeks after treatment start. Deletions cut 4 bases from V and 2 bases from J, with 13 bases between. The CDR3 runs 15 residues. Germline values: CDR1 SGHRS, CDR2 YFSETQ. This record comes from a study of PD-L1 blockade in urothelial cancer. Study information: From about 2014, patients received atezolizumab, given as 1,200 mg intravenously every 3 weeks. Investigators checked blood 3 weeks (second dose) and 6 weeks after treatment start.

Profiled with immunoSEQ multiplex PCR; TCRdb holds only in-frame clones, not every one. The sample has about 48,000 clones; approximately 86% are singletons. General observations from the study: A below-median TCR clonality in blood before treatment predicted better survival.

The receptor was isolated from a man aged 60 to 75 with urothelial cancer. This specimen consisted of PBMCs, obtained around atezolizumab (anti-PD-L1) treatment. The rearrangement links TRBV5-1 to TRBJ2-1; D is perhaps TRBD2 (5 bases). The CDR3: CASSPGLATYNEQFF. The CDR3 DNA is TGCGCCAGCAGCCCCGGACTGGCAACCTACAATGAGCAGTTCTTC.